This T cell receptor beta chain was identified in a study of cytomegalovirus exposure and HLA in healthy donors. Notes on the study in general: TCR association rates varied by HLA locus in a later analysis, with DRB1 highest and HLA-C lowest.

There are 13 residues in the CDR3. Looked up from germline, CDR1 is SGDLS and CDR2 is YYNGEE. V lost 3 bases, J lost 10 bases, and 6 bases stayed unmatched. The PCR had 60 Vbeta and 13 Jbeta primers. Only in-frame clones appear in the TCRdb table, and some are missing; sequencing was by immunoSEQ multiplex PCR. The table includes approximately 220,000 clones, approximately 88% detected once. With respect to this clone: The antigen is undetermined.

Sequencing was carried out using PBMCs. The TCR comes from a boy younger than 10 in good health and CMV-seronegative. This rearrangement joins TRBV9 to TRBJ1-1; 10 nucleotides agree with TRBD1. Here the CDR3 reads CASSGQGAGGAFF. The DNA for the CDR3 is TGTGCCAGCAGCGGACAGGGGGCTGGGGGAGCTTTCTTT.